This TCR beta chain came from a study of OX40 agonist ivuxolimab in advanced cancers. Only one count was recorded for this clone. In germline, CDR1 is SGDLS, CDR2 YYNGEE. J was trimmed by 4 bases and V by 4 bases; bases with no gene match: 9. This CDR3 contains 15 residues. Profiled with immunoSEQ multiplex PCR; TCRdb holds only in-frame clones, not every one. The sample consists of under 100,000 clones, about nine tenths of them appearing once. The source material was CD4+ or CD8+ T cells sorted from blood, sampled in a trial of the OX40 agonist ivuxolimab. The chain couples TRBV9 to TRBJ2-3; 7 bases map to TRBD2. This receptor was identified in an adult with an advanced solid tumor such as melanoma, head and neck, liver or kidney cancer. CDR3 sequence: CASSQGGVRSDTQYF. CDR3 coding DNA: TGTGCCAGCAGCCAGGGAGGGGTTAGGTCAGATACGCAGTATTTT.